One and the same sample provided the 12 T cell receptor beta chains below, sequenced in a study of control samples from healthy donors and cancer patients. Generated by immunoSEQ multiplex PCR, the TCRdb table keeps only in-frame clones and is missing some. The top ten clones hold almost 4% of a sample with tens of thousands of clones, less than 95% of them seen once. The sequenced sample consisted of blood. The receptors shown here come from a young man in good health.

As regards this clone: The identical CDR3 is also encoded by other nucleotide sequences in the sample. The chain combines TRBV19 with TRBJ2-7, with D possibly matching TRBD2 (6 bases). CDR3 size: 14 residues. Germline V gene sequence: CDR1 LNHDA, CDR2 SQIVND (reference sequence). V shed 5 bases and J shed 2 bases, with 13 bases lying between them. The DNA for the CDR3 is TGTGCCAGTAGTCCAAGCGGGCGAACCTACGAGCAGTACTTC. This translates into CASSPSGRTYEQYF.

V and J are TRBV6-4 and TRBJ2-1; 14 bases are shared with TRBD2. After removal of 6 bases from V and 8 bases from J, the junction contained 3 bases not matched to a gene. The CDR3 sequence is 14 residues long. In germline, CDR1 is MRHNA, CDR2 SNTAGT. The CDR3, as DNA: TGTGCCAGCAGGGAGACTAGCGGGAGGGATGAGCAGTTCTTC. It is translated as CASRETSGRDEQFF.

The genes are TRBV6-1 and TRBJ1-2; no firm D call. The CDR3 is made up of 17 amino acids. V lost 4 bases and J 6 bases, leaving 24 bases between the germline ends. Germline V gene sequence: CDR1 MNHNS, CDR2 SASEGT. CDR3 protein: CASSARNVGATANGYTF. The CDR3 DNA is TGTGCCAGCAGTGCCCGAAACGTAGGAGCGACCGCGAATGGCTACACCTTC.

The V gene is TRBV28, the J gene TRBJ2-2; D possibly corresponds to TRBD2 (6 bases). Trimming stripped 3 bases from V and 3 bases from J, with 14 bases between. The CDR3 extends over 16 amino acids. Germline lookup yields CDR1 MDHEN and CDR2 SYDVKM. CDR3: CASSFTQTGDTGELFF. CDR3 coding DNA: TGTGCCAGCAGTTTCACCCAAACGGGGGACACCGGGGAGCTGTTTTTT.

The gene calls are TRBV13 and TRBJ2-7; 9 bases line up with TRBD1. CDR3 length equals 15 residues. Germline loops: CDR1 PRHDT, CDR2 FYEKMQ (reference sequence). V was clipped by 5 bases and J by 3 bases; unmatched bases: 8. The CDR3 protein is CASSTGGTGRYEQYF. The CDR3 coding sequence is TGTGCCAGCAGCACCGGAGGGACAGGGCGCTACGAGCAGTACTTC.

The rearrangement uses TRBV7-2 and TRBJ2-7; D may be TRBD1 or TRBD2 (5 bases each). The germline gives CDR1 SGHTA, CDR2 FQGNSA. This CDR3 has 15 residues. Trimming cost V 4 bases and J 0 bases, with 13 bases left between them. CDR3 bases: TGTGCCAGCAGCTCCCCCGGGACCCTCTCCTACGAGCAGTACTTC. As protein: CASSSPGTLSYEQYF.

The chain carries TRBV5-3 and TRBJ1-6; D unresolved. TRBV5-3 is flagged as an ORF with uncertain function. The V and J ends lost 3 bases and 10 bases respectively, with 14 bases between them. The CDR3 length is 14 residues. The CDR3 loop is CARSSAQVGSPLHF. Here the CDR3 DNA reads TGTGCCAGAAGCTCCGCCCAGGTTGGGTCACCCCTCCACTTT.

The chain is built from TRBV5-1 and TRBJ2-1, with 7 bases aligning to TRBD2. Germline CDR1 SGHRS, CDR2 YFSETQ. V lost 1 base and J lost 8; bases outside the gene matches: 9. The CDR3 is 15 amino acids. This CDR3 is CASSLLTGGLDEQFF. DNA for the CDR3: TGCGCCAGCAGCTTGCTAACGGGGGGTCTCGATGAGCAGTTCTTC.

Written as DNA, the CDR3 is TGTGCCATCAGTGAGTCAGGCATGAATCAGCCCCAGCATTTT. It encodes CAISESGMNQPQHF. The chain couples TRBV10-3 to TRBJ1-5; D remains unclear. Germline V CDR1 and CDR2: ENHRY, SYGVKD. V was clipped by 0 bases and J by 4 bases, with 7 bases between them. CDR3 length: 14 residues.

The CDR3, as DNA: TGTGCCAGCAGCTTAGGAGTGGGAGGCGAGCAGTACTTC. As protein: CASSLGVGGEQYF. This rearrangement joins TRBV11-2 to TRBJ2-7; D may be TRBD2 (6 bases). CDR3 length: 13 amino acids. The V and J ends lost 1 base and 6 bases respectively, with 10 bases between them. The germline gives CDR1 SGHAT, CDR2 FQNNGV.

This clone was recorded once. This chain joins TRBV28 and TRBJ2-7; D is undetermined. CDR1 MDHEN and CDR2 SYDVKM come from the germline V gene. V lost 4 bases, J lost 1 base, and 2 bases lay in between. This CDR3 comprises 11 residues. The DNA for the CDR3 is TGTGCCAGCAGTTCGTCCTACGAGCAGTACTTC. This sequence encodes CASSSSYEQYF.

The chain recombines TRBV19 with TRBJ1-1; D is perhaps TRBD1 (5 bases). Trimming took 6 bases from V and 1 from J, leaving 15 bases between them. This CDR3 is built from 15 residues. Germline CDR1 and CDR2: LNHDA and SQIVND (reference sequence). CDR3 protein: CASSRTNRGNTEAFF. The CDR3 DNA reads as TGTGCCAGTAGCCGGACAAATAGGGGGAACACTGAAGCTTTCTTT.